The rows below give T cell receptor beta chains drawn from one sample of a study of control samples from healthy donors and cancer patients. Sequencing was performed with immunoSEQ multiplex PCR; in TCRdb, only in-frame clones are kept and a portion is missing. The table includes roughly 100,000 clones, 83% detected once. Material for sequencing was blood. Receptor source: a woman in her forties or fifties in good health. Each CDR3 is given without its conserved first and last residue. A D gene is named only where the DNA matches it firmly.

j_gene | v_gene | d_gene | CDR3aa
TRBJ1-3 | TRBV28 | - | ASSSPGTAGNTIY
TRBJ2-7 | TRBV13 | TRBD1 | ASSQKSGTGDPYEQY
TRBJ1-1 | TRBV7-3 | - | ASSLTSSKDEAF
TRBJ2-5 | TRBV29-1 | TRBD2 | SVAIAGTQETQY
TRBJ2-1 | TRBV19 | - | ASSQGGMNEQF
TRBJ1-2 | TRBV29-1 | - | SVGGPGHDRGYT
TRBJ2-1 | TRBV19 | - | ASSTGSNNEQF
TRBJ2-7 | TRBV6-6 | TRBD1 | ASSYSFDRGVHEQY
TRBJ2-7 | TRBV5-8 | - | ASSLRWGRSEQY
TRBJ1-1 | TRBV9 | - | ASSVDLDTEAF
TRBJ1-1 | TRBV30 | TRBD1 | AWRSQGAGTEAF
TRBJ1-3 | TRBV9 | - | ASSAGDRSGNTIY
TRBJ2-1 | TRBV2 | TRBD1 | ASNLQGARANNEQF
TRBJ1-4 | TRBV19 | - | ASSIRRGRDNEKLF
TRBJ1-6 | TRBV27 | TRBD1 | ASRRDSYNSPLH
TRBJ1-2 | TRBV2 | - | ASSLRTLSNYGYT
TRBJ1-3 | TRBV30 | - | AWSASFSGNTIY
TRBJ2-3 | TRBV7-2 | - | ASSSRRSTDTQY
TRBJ2-1 | TRBV11-3 | - | ASSSTGSRTRNEQF
TRBJ2-3 | TRBV20-1 | TRBD2 | SASFGREDTQY
TRBJ2-7 | TRBV7-9 | - | ASSQEGIESSYEQY
TRBJ1-2 | TRBV4-3 | - | ASSQDRGSRPRGYT
TRBJ2-1 | TRBV29-1 | TRBD2 | SVDGLAGDLEQF
TRBJ1-2 | TRBV12-3/TRBV12-4 | TRBD1 | ASSRQGAEGYT
TRBJ1-2 | TRBV5-6 | - | ASSLVDSWV
TRBJ1-2 | TRBV29-1 | - | SVGGLNYGYT
TRBJ1-1 | TRBV3-1/TRBV3-2 | - | ASSHFREWNTEAF
TRBJ1-6 | TRBV28 | TRBD1 | ASSTRTGARGPLH
TRBJ2-3 | TRBV19 | - | ASSIVQQASGTDTQY
TRBJ2-7 | TRBV6-1 | - | ASSEGLSYEQY
TRBJ2-3 | TRBV3-1/TRBV3-2 | TRBD2 | ASSDISGRGVDTQY
TRBJ1-6 | TRBV4-3 | - | ASSLDSRLNSPLH
TRBJ1-2 | TRBV28 | - | ASSSSGTNLLLT
TRBJ1-3 | TRBV6-6 | - | ASSYSQGPGNTIY
TRBJ2-3 | TRBV11-2 | - | ASSSVSGEDTQY
TRBJ2-7 | TRBV28 | - | ASTNGVVAYEQY
TRBJ2-7 | TRBV5-6 | - | ASSLPASYEQY